This TCR beta chain was sequenced for a study of blood T cells in healthy people across ages (dated by TCRdb to the mid-2010s). With respect to the entire study: Template switching captured roughly one uniquely barcoded TCR beta cDNA molecule per two T cells in model experiments. The study measured age-related changes in TCR beta repertoire diversity using deep sequencing normalized with unique cDNA molecular identifiers. The donors were divided into four age groups: young (average around 15 years), middle-aged (about 40), aged (approximately 59) and long-lived (roughly 86). To avoid experimental bias, donors of different ages were spread randomly across the sequencing lanes. The study analyzed two additional independent replicas of 1 million unique cDNA reads from the same blood draw for two donors, one aged 18 to 30 and one aged 80 or older. Overall results and qualifications from the work: A strong correlation was found between observed TCR beta diversity and the percentage of naive T cells measured by flow cytometry. Since profiling was done on bulk unsorted PBMCs, naive and antigen-experienced compartments could not be conclusively compared. The CMV infection status of donors was not known, potentially confounding age-related changes in expanded clonotypes. Compared with the aged group, the long-lived group had more naive CD4+ T cells, fewer expanded clones and increased TCR diversity, suggesting age selection. As age increased, observed TCR beta diversity per million T cells dropped in a roughly linear way, and a significant reduction was already evident by age about 40. Estimates of total diversity based on one million sequenced T cells were regarded as lower bounds and as underestimates.

This clonotype appeared a few times. It has no known antigen specificity. No base quality values were provided; no much bigger clone lies one nucleotide off. Receptors were amplified or captured by 5' RACE. Data came from an Illumina HiSeq 2500. A second PCR of roughly 6 to 11 cycles was run with a J-beta primer mix and a sample-barcoded 5' primer. Each TCR beta cDNA molecule received a unique molecular identifier from a template-switch 5' adaptor carrying 12 random nucleotides. Each sample yielded at least 3 million CDR3-containing paired-end reads. First-strand cDNA was synthesized from all RNA with the Mint cDNA synthesis kit, primed by a TRBC-specific oligonucleotide. All cDNA was treated with uracil-DNA glycosylase and then went through a first 18-cycle PCR with the universal primers M1SS and BC2_uni_R. The authors' analysis ran thus. For normalization, 1 million high-quality reads, each with a distinct molecular identifier, were randomly selected from each sample. Instead of being binned into consensus sequences, reads with shared molecular identifiers were discarded. MiTCR, set to a Q25 quality threshold and the strictest error-elimination algorithm, was used for CDR3 identification, clonotype clustering and error correction. A nonparametric unseen species model with Euler transformation was used to estimate lower-bound total TCR beta diversity. TCRdb ran its own pipeline on the public reads, namely fastp trimming at Q25 and MiXCR clone calling, and kept in-frame beta chains. Rows merge per CDR3 protein into single entries with the most common DNA and genes. Here the V and J calls rest on TCRdb's processing, not on the authors' analysis. The table for this sample lists hundreds of thousands of distinct CDR3 sequences; approximately 53% of them were counted only once. 20% to 30% of the sample rests with the top ten.

Donors were a few dozen systemically healthy Caucasian individuals from Russia aged roughly 6 to 100 years. Each donor gave roughly 9 milliliters of peripheral blood, drawn into EDTA-treated Vacutainer tubes. Ficoll-Paque density-gradient centrifugation was used to isolate PBMCs, with at least 6.5 million per sample. Trizol reagent was used to extract total RNA from the PBMCs, yielding at least 6 micrograms per sample. For every donor, an aliquot of PBMCs went through flow cytometry to measure the percentages of naive CD45RAhigh/CD27high T cells. Including cysteine and phenylalanine, the CDR3 has 17 amino acids. Only the CDR3 part of the read is kept: 51 bases, read in frame from the first base. The germline V end is reduced by 6 bases and the J end by 2 bases; junction bases left unmatched: 15. From the germline V gene, CDR1 is MDHEN and CDR2 is SYDVKM.

This chain joins TRBV28 to TRBJ2-7; 8 bases in the junction line up with TRBD2. Sequences were obtained from blood. The TCR originated in a man aged 35 to 55 in good health. The nucleotides are TGTGCCAGCAGCGGGGGGGGTTACAGCGCCCGGACCTACGAGCAGTACTTC. Translated, it gives CASSGGGYSARTYEQYF.